Below, 23 T cell receptor beta chains from the same sample are listed, as sequenced in a study of identifying expanded T cells in peripheral blood. Repertoires were generated with immunoSEQ multiplex PCR, while TCRdb's copy carries only in-frame clones and drops some. Among 91,000 or so clones listed, about nine tenths were seen once. Material: blood. Receptors were obtained from a person aged 18 to 70 in good health.

The V and J genes are TRBV2 and TRBJ1-6; the D is unclear. Trimming shortened V by 4 bases and J by 7 bases, and 11 bases separated the two germline ends. Germline CDR1 and CDR2: SNHLY and FYNNEI. This CDR3 comprises 14 residues. CDR3 in amino acids: CASSGTEQNSPLHF. The CDR3 bases are TGTGCCAGCAGTGGGACCGAGCAGAATTCACCCCTCCACTTT.

The chain recombines TRBV28 with TRBJ2-1; D remains unclear. The ends were cut back, 9 bases at V and 5 bases at J, with 5 bases in the middle. CDR3 length equals 10 residues. Germline V CDR1 and CDR2: MDHEN, SYDVKM. This CDR3 is CARYDNEQFF. The CDR3 DNA reads TGTGCCAGATACGACAATGAGCAGTTCTTC.

The genes are TRBV15 and TRBJ1-6; D not certain. The CDR3 has 14 amino acids. CDR1 and CDR2 (germline): LNHNV, YYDKDF (reference sequence). The V and J ends lost 8 bases and 7 bases respectively, with 15 bases between them. The CDR3 DNA reads as TGTGCCACCCTGTCAGGCTTGGGAAATTCACCCCTCCACTTT. It translates to CATLSGLGNSPLHF.

The chain is built from TRBV4-1 and TRBJ2-1; perhaps TRBD1 as D (5 bases). The V gene's germline CDR1 is MGHRA and CDR2 YSYEKL. The ends were cut back, 3 bases at V and 3 bases at J, with 15 bases in the middle. This CDR3 is 16 amino acids long. Written as DNA, the CDR3 is TGCGCCAGCAGCCAGCTCGACAGACGGCTCTACAATGAGCAGTTCTTC. Protein product: CASSQLDRRLYNEQFF.

The chain is built from TRBV7-8 and TRBJ1-1, with 10 bases matching TRBD1. The CDR3 contains 15 residues. Germline loops: CDR1 SGHVS, CDR2 FQNEAQ. The ends lost 5 bases at V and 4 bases at J; junction bases unmatched: 7. The CDR3 is CASSMPTGGVTEAFF. CDR3 sequence (DNA): TGTGCCAGCAGCATGCCGACAGGGGGCGTCACTGAAGCTTTCTTT.

The gene calls are TRBV6-5 and TRBJ2-1; the match to TRBD2 covers 7 bases. The V gene end was trimmed by 5 bases and the J gene end by 4 bases; junction bases not matched to a gene: 5. In germline, CDR1 is MNHEY, CDR2 SVGAGI. CDR3 length equals 14 residues. CDR3 in DNA: TGTGCCAGCAGTCTAGCGGCGGAGTACAATGAGCAGTTCTTC. Encoded protein: CASSLAAEYNEQFF.

This clone was detected only once. The chain couples TRBV6-5 to TRBJ2-2; D is uncertain. This CDR3 contains 13 residues. Trimming pared 7 bases from V and 4 bases from J, leaving 10 bases between. The germline gives CDR1 MNHEY, CDR2 SVGAGI. CDR3 sequence (DNA): TGTGCCAGCACCCCCGGTGCCACCGGGGAGCTGTTTTTT. This encodes CASTPGATGELFF.

The chain combines TRBV28 with TRBJ1-2; D perhaps matches TRBD1 (5 bases). V lost 7 bases and J 6 bases, leaving 9 bases between the germline ends. Germline loops: CDR1 MDHEN, CDR2 SYDVKM. The CDR3 is 11 amino acids. CDR3 DNA: TGTGCCAGCAACTTGGGGGATGGCTACACCTTC. It encodes CASNLGDGYTF.

The rearrangement joins TRBV19 to TRBJ1-1; D ambiguous. The V end was cut by 5 bases, the J end by 2 bases, with 12 bases between. Germline CDR1 and CDR2: LNHDA and SQIVND (reference sequence). This CDR3 contains 14 residues. CDR3 protein: CASSLRGRNTEAFF. The CDR3 DNA reads as TGTGCCAGTAGTCTTCGTGGGCGTAACACTGAAGCTTTCTTT.

Points on this clone: Different DNA sequences within this sample yield the same CDR3. The V and J genes are TRBV6-1 and TRBJ2-5, with 12 bases aligning to TRBD2. The CDR3 extends over 15 amino acids. V shed 2 bases, J shed 4 bases, and the junction held 2 bases outside the gene matches. The germline gives CDR1 MNHNS, CDR2 SASEGT. The CDR3 is CASSELAGGPETQYF. CDR3 in DNA: TGTGCCAGCAGTGAACTAGCGGGGGGGCCAGAGACCCAGTACTTC.

This clone was counted only a few times. The CDR3 DNA reads as TGTGCCAGTAGTCTTCGTTTGAACACTGAAGCTTTCTTT. Translated, it gives CASSLRLNTEAFF. The chain links TRBV19 to TRBJ1-1, with D hard to call. The CDR3 consists of 13 residues. Germline V lookup: CDR1 LNHDA, CDR2 SQIVND (reference sequence). Trimming cost V 5 bases and J 0 bases, with 7 bases left between them.

The rearrangement joins TRBV7-9 to TRBJ1-5; weak D call: TRBD1 (6 bases). Germline CDR1 and CDR2: SEHNR and FQNEAQ (reference sequence). Trimming pared 4 bases from V and 7 bases from J, leaving 17 bases between. This CDR3 has 15 residues. The CDR3 DNA reads TGTGCCAGCAGCTCCGACAGGCTGCGAGGACAGCCCCAGCATTTT. Protein product: CASSSDRLRGQPQHF.

The chain has TRBV19 and TRBJ2-2; 8 bases line up with TRBD2. The CDR3 consists of 16 residues. CDR1 and CDR2 (germline): LNHDA, SQIVND (reference sequence). V lost 6 bases and J lost 0; bases outside the gene matches: 6. The CDR3 protein is CASSTGLVANTGELFF. The CDR3 region has the DNA TGTGCCAGTAGCACGGGACTAGTCGCGAACACCGGGGAGCTGTTTTTT.

This clone was seen just once. CDR3 region: CARSLTPGLAERGNEQFF. The CDR3 nucleotides read TGTGCCAGAAGCTTGACCCCGGGACTAGCGGAGAGGGGCAATGAGCAGTTCTTC. The chain carries TRBV5-3 and TRBJ2-1; 11 nucleotides match TRBD2. TRBV5-3 is filed as an ORF, its function uncertain. The CDR3 consists of 18 residues. With 1 base clipped from V and 6 bases from J, the junction kept 12 bases outside the gene matches.

This rearrangement joins TRBV5-1 to TRBJ2-1; 8 bases fit TRBD1. J was trimmed by 7 bases and V by 5 bases; bases with no gene match: 11. From germline, CDR1 is SGHRS and CDR2 YFSETQ. The CDR3 totals 15 residues. The CDR3 region has the DNA TGCGCCAGCAGATTGAGGGACAGGATCACTAATGAGCAGTTCTTC. It yields the protein CASRLRDRITNEQFF. Full variable domain (missing parts from reference TRBV5-1 and TRBJ2-1): KAGVTQTPRYLIKTRGQQVTLSCSPISGHRSVSWYQQTPGQGLQFLFEYFSETQRNKGNFPGRFSGRQFSNSRSEMNVSTLELGDSALYLCASRLRDRITNEQFFGPGTRLTVL.

The CDR3 nucleotides are TGTGCCAGCAGTGAAGCGAGGGGACAGCCCGTGGGGGCTTTCTTT. Translated, it gives CASSEARGQPVGAFF. The rearrangement uses TRBV6-1 and TRBJ1-1; TRBD1 aligns across 7 bases. V lost 0 bases and J lost 11; bases outside the gene matches: 12. CDR1 and CDR2 (germline): MNHNS, SASEGT. The CDR3 consists of 15 residues.

DNA for the CDR3: TGTGCCAGCAGTGACGACAGGGCGGCGGCCACTGAAGCTTTCTTT. Amino acid sequence: CASSDDRAAATEAFF. The chain carries TRBV28 and TRBJ1-1; 7 bases fit TRBD1. The trim removed 5 bases at V and 4 bases at J, leaving 10 bases unmatched. The CDR3 sequence is 15 residues long. CDR1 and CDR2 (germline): MDHEN, SYDVKM.

The chain employs TRBV2 and TRBJ2-5, with TRBD1 identical over 7 bases. This CDR3 has 15 amino acids. After removal of 4 bases from V and 4 bases from J, the junction contained 9 bases not matched to a gene. Looked up from germline, CDR1 is SNHLY and CDR2 is FYNNEI. CDR3 in amino acids: CASSVDRANIETQYF. The CDR3 DNA follows: TGTGCCAGCAGTGTCGACAGGGCCAACATAGAGACCCAGTACTTC.

The rearrangement uses TRBV19 and TRBJ2-1; tentatively, D is TRBD2 (5 bases). The CDR3 is 14 residues long. Germline assignment: CDR1 LNHDA and CDR2 SQIVND (reference sequence). The V and J ends lost 5 bases and 3 bases respectively, with 11 bases between them. The CDR3: CASSYSDNYNEQFF. Written as DNA, the CDR3 is TGTGCCAGTAGTTATAGCGACAACTACAATGAGCAGTTCTTC. Combining the CDR3 with reference TRBV19 and TRBJ2-1 gives the whole variable domain DGGITQSPKYLFRKEGQNVTLSCEQNLNHDAMYWYRQDPGQGLRLIYYSQIVNDFQKGDIAEGYSVSREKKESFPLTVTSAQKNPTAFYLCASSYSDNYNEQFFGPGTRLTVL.

V is TRBV21-1 and J is TRBJ2-3; TRBD2 reflects the table's D call only, with no check against the DNA. TRBV21-1 is deemed a pseudogene. The CDR3 is made up of 17 amino acids. CDR3 in amino acids: CASSKDWSGDTPDTQYF. CDR3 sequence (DNA): TGTGCCAGCAGCAAAGATTGGTCGGGAGACACCCCAGATACGCAGTATTTT.

This clone appeared a single time. The CDR3 region has the DNA TGTGCCAGCAGCTTCCCGGGACAGGGAATGCGGGGCTACACCTTC. This sequence encodes CASSFPGQGMRGYTF. V gene TRBV5-4 combines with J gene TRBJ1-2; 9 bases are shared with TRBD1. The CDR3 is 15 residues long. J was trimmed by 8 bases and V by 2 bases; bases with no gene match: 10. Germline V CDR1 and CDR2: SGHNT, YYREEE (reference sequence).

In DNA form, the CDR3 reads TGTGCCAGCAGCTTGCGGGGGGGCCGGCTCAATGAGCAGTTCTTC. This sequence encodes CASSLRGGRLNEQFF. The V and J genes are TRBV11-2 and TRBJ2-1, with 9 bases fitting TRBD2. V gave up 3 bases and J gave up 6 bases; unmatched junction bases: 6. Looked up from germline, CDR1 is SGHAT and CDR2 is FQNNGV. The CDR3 is 15 residues long.

The V gene is TRBV5-1, the J gene TRBJ1-6; a weak D match, TRBD1 (5 bases). Trimming removed 0 bases from V and 3 bases from J, with 10 bases in between. Germline V gives CDR1 SGHRS, CDR2 YFSETQ. This CDR3 region has 16 residues. The CDR3, as DNA: TGCGCCAGCAGCTTGGCGGGGCCGGACTATAATTCACCCCTCCACTTT. This gives the protein CASSLAGPDYNSPLHF.